The 32 T cell receptor beta chains reported below all come from one sample, sequenced in a study of CXCR3-negative and CXCR3-positive naive CD8 T cells (dated by TCRdb to the late 2010s). What the study reported, not specific to this receptor: Compared with CXCR3-negative naive cells, CXCR3-positive naive cells had TRB CDR3s with higher hydrophobicity (lower Kidera factor 4), lower energy, and higher strength and volume indices.

No antigen has been assigned to these receptors. Instrument used: NextSeq 550. The Human TCR Profiling Kit (MiLaboratory) was used to prepare UMI-labeled 5' RACE TRB cDNA libraries. The reads were reprocessed in TCRdb, with one entry per CDR3 protein sequence and no accompanying DNA. This specimen's table enumerates 150,000 to 170,000 distinct CDR3 sequences. Of the sample, around 0.5% is held by the ten largest clones. Material for sequencing was naive CXCR3+ CD8+ T cells from blood. Sample cell subset or site, as interpreted from the label and publication: CD45RO-CCR7+CD27+CD95- naive CD8+ T cells expressing CXCR3 (TNR3+). Receptors were obtained from a human donor in good health. Some clones in this sample may be carry-over from other donors' samples.

The chain is built from TRBV12-3 or TRBV12-4 and TRBJ2-5. CDR3 size: 14 residues. CDR3 loop: CASSMSGSQETQYF.

CDR3 residues: CASSLVVTDTQYF. This sequence joins TRBV11-1 and TRBJ2-3. CDR1 and CDR2 from the germline V gene are SGHAT and FQDESV (reference sequence). The CDR3 has 13 residues.

This sequence joins TRBV6-2 or TRBV6-3 and TRBJ2-1. In germline, CDR1 is MNHEY, CDR2 SVGEGT. This CDR3 is built from 14 residues. Here the CDR3 reads CASSYVSVYNEQFF.

The rearrangement joins TRBV5-1 to TRBJ2-7; no DNA is available, so the TRBD1 call from TCRdb remains unchecked. Germline V CDR1 and CDR2: SGHRS, YFSETQ. CDR3 size: 14 residues. CDR3: CASSSRDTSYEQYF.

The chain has TRBV10-2 and TRBJ1-1; TCRdb outputs TRBD1, but without DNA this stays unchecked. Germline CDR1 is WSHSY and CDR2 is SAAADI. The length of the CDR3 is 13 residues. CDR3 residues: CASLRGANTEAFF.

V usage is TRBV7-9 and J usage is TRBJ1-2. The CDR3 is 14 residues long. Germline values: CDR1 SEHNR, CDR2 FQNEAQ (reference sequence). The CDR3 reads CASSLDSGRDGYTF.

The rearrangement links TRBV9 to TRBJ2-5. Germline V gene lookup returns CDR1 SGDLS and CDR2 YYNGEE. This CDR3 spans 14 amino acids. The CDR3 sequence is CASSVWGNQETQYF.

The V gene is TRBV27, the J gene TRBJ2-5; no DNA is available, so the TRBD2 call from TCRdb remains unchecked. There are 15 residues in the CDR3. Germline V lookup: CDR1 MNHEY, CDR2 SMNVEV (reference sequence). This CDR3 is CASSALLEMRETQYF.

The rearrangement uses TRBV20-1 and TRBJ1-5; lacking DNA, the TRBD1 call made by TCRdb goes unchecked. The CDR3 contains 13 residues. Germline loops: CDR1 DFQATT, CDR2 SNEGSKA (reference sequence). The CDR3 spells CSAKDRDLQPQHF.

The rearrangement uses TRBV29-1 and TRBJ1-2; TCRdb designates TRBD1, a call that cannot be tested without DNA. Germline CDR1 reads SQVTM; CDR2 reads ANQGSEA. The CDR3 runs to 13 residues. CDR3 loop: CSARTGLVYGYTF.

The CDR3 reads CALRGPSTDTQYF. The rearrangement joins TRBV7-9 to TRBJ2-3; TCRdb calls TRBD2, which cannot be checked without DNA. The CDR3 consists of 13 residues. Germline CDR1 reads SEHNR; CDR2 reads FQNEAQ (reference sequence).

The gene calls are TRBV4-1 and TRBJ2-1; TCRdb lists TRBD2, though no DNA is available to test this call. CDR1 and CDR2 from the germline V gene are MGHRA and YSYEKL. This CDR3 contains 15 residues. This CDR3 is CASSQEGPMGNEQFF.

This chain uses TRBV19 with TRBJ2-7; TCRdb's D call, TRBD1, is unchecked because there is no DNA. The length of the CDR3 is 14 residues. Germline CDR1 is LNHDA and CDR2 is SQIVND (reference sequence). CDR3 loop: CGSSPGPAMGEQYF.

This rearrangement joins TRBV14 to TRBJ1-5; with no DNA, the TCRdb D assignment of TRBD1 cannot be verified. The CDR3 contains 14 residues. The germline gives CDR1 SGHDN, CDR2 FVKESK. CDR3 amino acids: CASSPGTGDQPQHF.

This chain uses TRBV7-9 with TRBJ2-5; TCRdb's D call of TRBD2 is untestable without DNA. This CDR3 has 16 residues. Germline CDR1 SEHNR, CDR2 FQNEAQ (reference sequence). CDR3 sequence: CASSFFGQGGGETQYF.

The chain recombines TRBV4-1 with TRBJ2-5; TCRdb selects TRBD1, and the lack of DNA leaves this call unchecked. The CDR3 sequence is 22 residues long. Per the germline V gene, CDR1 is MGHRA and CDR2 is YSYEKL. CDR3: CASSPVVLGGQRRTSKWETQYF.

CDR3 residues: CASSLQPRGYTGELFF. The chain combines TRBV7-9 with TRBJ2-2; TCRdb selects TRBD1, and the lack of DNA leaves this call unchecked. Germline V CDR1 and CDR2: SEHNR, FQNEAQ (reference sequence). This CDR3 is 16 amino acids long.

This sequence joins TRBV4-1 and TRBJ1-1. CDR1 and CDR2 from the germline V gene are MGHRA and YSYEKL. This CDR3 region has 15 residues. The CDR3 loop is CASSLISGPNTEAFF.

The CDR3 reads CASSQDYPPRYVEQYF. J is TRBJ2-7 and V is TRBV4-1; TCRdb's D gene call, TRBD2, goes unchecked for lack of DNA. In germline, CDR1 is MGHRA, CDR2 YSYEKL. The CDR3 is 16 amino acids.

The chain combines TRBV7-6 with TRBJ2-1; TCRdb designates TRBD2, a call that cannot be tested without DNA. Germline assignment: CDR1 SGHVS and CDR2 FNYEAQ. The length of the CDR3 is 17 residues. CDR3: CASSLYPSLSGLREQFF.

The V gene is TRBV6-5, the J gene TRBJ2-2; TCRdb proposes TRBD1, but this gene call is untestable without DNA. CDR1 and CDR2 from the germline V gene are MNHEY and SVGAGI. This CDR3 is 15 amino acids long. CDR3 residues: CASSRTGSSNGELFF.

The genes are TRBV5-6 and TRBJ2-3; as DNA is missing, the TRBD2 call by TCRdb cannot be tested. The CDR3 covers 16 residues. Germline V gene data show CDR1 as SGHDT and CDR2 as YYEEEE. This CDR3 is CASSPWGAGGTDTQYF.

This rearrangement joins TRBV9 to TRBJ1-6; TCRdb indicates TRBD1, and absent DNA this call remains unverified. The germline V gene encodes CDR1 SGDLS and CDR2 YYNGEE. The CDR3 contains 15 residues. The CDR3 sequence: CASSGSQGYNSPLHF.

The chain links TRBV11-2 to TRBJ1-1. This CDR3 contains 14 residues. The germline V gene has CDR1 SGHAT and CDR2 FQNNGV. The CDR3 spells CASSPKRGNTEAFF.

The rearrangement links TRBV6-5 to TRBJ1-4; TCRdb outputs TRBD1, but without DNA this stays unchecked. The CDR3 has 15 residues. Germline V lookup: CDR1 MNHEY, CDR2 SVGAGI. CDR3 loop: CASSSTGGEAEKLFF.

The rearrangement uses TRBV29-1 and TRBJ2-2; TCRdb's D call, TRBD1, is unchecked because there is no DNA. Germline V gene data show CDR1 as SQVTM and CDR2 as ANQGSEA. The CDR3 has 13 amino acids. CDR3 region: CSVWGGSTGELFF.

V and J are TRBV4-1 and TRBJ1-4; TCRdb's D gene call, TRBD1, goes unchecked for lack of DNA. This CDR3 is built from 17 residues. From germline, CDR1 is MGHRA and CDR2 YSYEKL. This CDR3 reads CASSQERGLEANEKLFF.

The CDR3 here is CASSLIRTPRQGEDTGELFF. The rearrangement uses TRBV28 and TRBJ2-2; TCRdb reports TRBD1, a call that lacks DNA to check it against. Germline CDR1 MDHEN, CDR2 SYDVKM. This CDR3 comprises 20 residues.

The chain has TRBV25-1 and TRBJ2-5; TCRdb gives TRBD1 as the D gene, but with no DNA this cannot be confirmed. CDR1 MGHDK and CDR2 SYGVNS come from the germline V gene. The CDR3 totals 12 residues. The chain's CDR3 is CAISRGEETQYF.

The rearrangement uses TRBV23-1 and TRBJ2-7; as DNA is missing, the TRBD1 call by TCRdb cannot be tested. TRBV23-1 is noted as an ORF with a role that remains uncertain. The CDR3 contains 15 residues. Here the CDR3 reads CASSPWDRGSSEQYF.

The CDR3: CASSQAPGLSQETQYF. This rearrangement joins TRBV4-3 to TRBJ2-5; TCRdb selects TRBD2, and the lack of DNA leaves this call unchecked. The CDR3 consists of 16 residues. The germline V gene encodes CDR1 LGHNA and CDR2 YSLEER.

J is TRBJ2-1 and V is TRBV11-2; the D call from TCRdb, TRBD2, cannot be confirmed without DNA. The CDR3 consists of 11 residues. CDR1 is SGHAT and CDR2 is FQNNGV in the germline V gene. CDR3 protein: CASSPGLVQFF. The whole variable domain, filled in from reference TRBV11-2 and TRBJ2-1, reads EAGVAQSPRYKIIEKRQSVAFWCNPISGHATLYWYQQILGQGPKLLIQFQNNGVVDDSQLPKDRFSAERLKGVDSTLKIQPAKLEDSAVYLCASSPGLVQFFGPGTRLTVL.